A single sample gave rise to the 29 T cell receptor beta chains below, sequenced in a study of CD8 T cells in Susac syndrome. RNA in amounts of roughly 0.5 to 1 ug was reverse transcribed with random hexamers. TCRdb ran MiXCR on the immunoSEQ multiplex PCR reads and lists one entry per CDR3 protein. Among 150,000 to 180,000 distinct CDR3 sequences, less than 97% were seen once, and the ten largest hold around 0.15%. The sequenced sample was CD8+ T cells from PBMCs. These receptors came from a human donor with multiple sclerosis.

This clonotype was observed a single time. The chain recombines TRBV27 with TRBJ2-4; 7 nucleotides agree with TRBD2. V shed 5 bases and J 8 bases; nucleotides not matched to a gene: 9. The CDR3 is 14 residues long. CDR1 and CDR2 from the germline V gene are MNHEY and SMNVEV (reference sequence). CDR3 sequence reads: CASSPTPRGDIQYF. The CDR3 DNA is TGTGCCAGCAGTCCAACCCCTCGGGGGGACATTCAGTACTTC.

This rearrangement joins TRBV20-1 to TRBJ2-1; 11 nucleotides line up with TRBD1. Germline values: CDR1 DFQATT, CDR2 SNEGSKA (reference sequence). The CDR3 extends over 16 amino acids. Trimming at V came to 0 bases and at J to 5 bases, leaving 6 bases not matched to a gene. The CDR3 DNA reads TGCAGTGCTAGAGATGTTCCGGGACAGGGGGACAATGAGCAGTTCTTC. Translation gives CSARDVPGQGDNEQFF.

J is TRBJ2-1 and V is TRBV4-1, with TRBD1 matching 7 bases. V gave up 4 bases and J gave up 4 bases; unmatched junction bases: 7. The length of the CDR3 is 15 residues. From germline, CDR1 is MGHRA and CDR2 YSYEKL. In DNA, the CDR3 is TGCGCCAGCAGCCGAGGGACAGACATGTACAATGAGCAGTTCTTC. Translated, it gives CASSRGTDMYNEQFF.

The J gene is TRBJ2-7, the V gene TRBV5-6; D gene uncertain. This CDR3 is built from 14 residues. V dropped 4 bases and J dropped 1 base, with 12 bases sitting between them. Germline V gene lookup returns CDR1 SGHDT and CDR2 YYEEEE. CDR3 in amino acids: CASSTRPASYEQYF. Here the CDR3 DNA reads TGTGCCAGCAGCACGCGACCCGCATCCTACGAGCAGTACTTC.

The rearrangement joins TRBV7-9 to TRBJ2-5; D gene ambiguous. The CDR3 sequence is 13 residues long. With 7 bases removed from V and 1 base from J, the gap between germline ends came to 10 bases. Germline CDR1 SEHNR, CDR2 FQNEAQ (reference sequence). The CDR3 DNA reads TGTGCCAGCATATCGGCAGCCCAAGAGACCCAGTACTTC. This translates into CASISAAQETQYF.

The J gene is TRBJ1-2, the V gene TRBV12-3 or TRBV12-4, with 7 bases lining up with TRBD1. V shed 6 bases and J 4 bases; nucleotides not matched to a gene: 11. The CDR3 spans 15 residues. CDR3 DNA sequence: TGTGCCAGCAGGGGCCAGGGGGTAAACCTCTATGGCTACACCTTC. Protein: CASRGQGVNLYGYTF.

This sequence joins TRBV11-2 and TRBJ2-1; 9 nucleotides align to TRBD2. CDR1 is SGHAT and CDR2 is FQNNGV in the germline V gene. The V and J ends lost 5 bases and 7 bases, in that order; junction bases with no gene match: 9. The CDR3 is 15 amino acids. DNA for the CDR3: TGTGCCAGCAGCCTCCGAGCGGGGGGACCTAATGAGCAGTTCTTC. Translation: CASSLRAGGPNEQFF.

CDR3 in amino acids: CASTGQQNTEAFF. CDR3 DNA sequence: TGTGCCAGCACCGGCCAACAGAACACTGAAGCTTTCTTT. The chain employs TRBV12-3 or TRBV12-4 and TRBJ1-1, with D hard to call. The CDR3 loop spans 13 amino acids. V lost 7 bases, J lost 1 base, and 10 bases lay in between.

V gene TRBV19 combines with J gene TRBJ2-2; weak D call: TRBD1 (6 bases). CDR1 and CDR2 (germline): LNHDA, SQIVND (reference sequence). V gave up 8 bases and J gave up 5 bases, with 12 bases separating them. There are 13 residues in the CDR3. The CDR3 DNA sequence: TGTGCCAGTTACGGGACACCAACCGGGGAGCTGTTTTTT. Amino acid sequence: CASYGTPTGELFF.

The genes are TRBV18 and TRBJ2-1; D is tentatively TRBD1 or TRBD2 (5 bases each). V was cut by 4 bases and J by 8 bases, with 15 bases left in between. In germline, CDR1 is KGHSH, CDR2 LQKENI. The CDR3 is 14 residues long. The CDR3 here is CASSRAGPGDEQFF. CDR3 nucleotides: TGTGCCAGCTCACGGGCAGGGCCCGGGGATGAGCAGTTCTTC.

The count of this clonotype is one. The chain is built from TRBV15 and TRBJ2-5, with 12 nucleotides matching TRBD2. The CDR3 has 18 residues. Germline V CDR1 and CDR2: LNHNV, YYDKDF (reference sequence). V dropped 3 bases and J dropped 1; count of bases not matched to a gene: 9. The CDR3 DNA reads as TGTGCCACCAGCAGCGGACTAGCGGGGCTTAGGACCCAAGAGACCCAGTACTTC. This translates into CATSSGLAGLRTQETQYF.

The V gene is TRBV2, the J gene TRBJ2-3; no reliable D call. V was shortened by 8 bases and J by 2 bases, with 17 bases between the two germline ends. The CDR3 runs to 15 residues. Looked up from germline, CDR1 is SNHLY and CDR2 is FYNNEI. In DNA form, the CDR3 reads TGTGCCAGCTGGGCCCATAAAAAGCCCACAGATACGCAGTATTTT. It is translated as CASWAHKKPTDTQYF.

The chain employs TRBV27 and TRBJ2-3; 10 bases agree with TRBD2. Per germline, CDR1 MNHEY and CDR2 SMNVEV (reference sequence). The CDR3 length is 15 residues. V shed 4 bases and J 2 bases; nucleotides not matched to a gene: 3. The CDR3 region has the DNA TGTGCCAGCAGTTGGCTAGCGGGAGACACAGATACGCAGTATTTT. Protein sequence: CASSWLAGDTDTQYF.

V gene TRBV20-1 combines with J gene TRBJ2-7; unclear D gene. The V end lost 3 bases, the J end lost 5 bases, and 14 bases lay between the germline ends. The CDR3 spans 13 residues. Per the germline V gene, CDR1 is DFQATT and CDR2 is SNEGSKA (reference sequence). The CDR3 sequence: CSASGWPRDEQYF. CDR3 bases: TGCAGTGCTAGTGGCTGGCCCCGGGACGAGCAGTACTTC.

This chain uses TRBV3-1 with TRBJ2-2; no clear D. The V gene's germline CDR1 is LGHDT and CDR2 YNNKEL (reference sequence). There are 13 residues in the CDR3. V shed 9 bases and J shed 1 base, with 9 bases lying between them. The CDR3 protein is CASSTENTGELFF. CDR3 sequence (DNA): TGTGCCAGTTCAACAGAGAACACCGGGGAGCTGTTTTTT.

The chain has TRBV30 and TRBJ2-2, with a possible D match to TRBD1 (6 bases). V was trimmed by 8 bases and J by 0 bases, leaving 19 bases between them. Germline V gene lookup returns CDR1 GTSNPN and CDR2 SVGIG (reference sequence). This CDR3 has 16 residues. The CDR3 loop reads CALRTESYANTGELFF. In DNA form, the CDR3 reads TGTGCCCTCCGGACAGAAAGTTATGCGAACACCGGGGAGCTGTTTTTT.

V is TRBV20-1 and J is TRBJ1-5; D remains unclear. This CDR3 spans 14 amino acids. V lost 6 bases, J lost 3 bases, and 15 bases lay in between. In germline, CDR1 is DFQATT, CDR2 SNEGSKA (reference sequence). The CDR3 loop reads CSAPDGRINQPQHF. For the CDR3, the DNA is TGCAGTGCCCCCGACGGGCGGATCAATCAGCCCCAGCATTTT.

The chain carries TRBV20-1 and TRBJ2-5; D ambiguous. Germline lookup yields CDR1 DFQATT and CDR2 SNEGSKA (reference sequence). CDR3 length equals 12 residues. V was pared by 2 bases and J by 1 base, with 5 bases between. CDR3 protein: CSARRLQETQYF. The CDR3 DNA is TGCAGTGCTAGAAGGCTCCAAGAGACCCAGTACTTC.

J is TRBJ2-3 and V is TRBV30; possible D gene TRBD1, 6 bases. The CDR3 extends over 15 amino acids. V lost 2 bases to trimming and J lost 0 bases, with 12 bases between them. Germline lookup yields CDR1 GTSNPN and CDR2 SVGIG (reference sequence). CDR3 DNA sequence: TGTGCCTGGAGTATGACAGGCTCTAGCACAGATACGCAGTATTTT. This codes for CAWSMTGSSTDTQYF.

The chain employs TRBV5-1 and TRBJ2-7, with a weak D call TRBD1 (5 bases). The germline CDR1 and CDR2 sequences are SGHRS and YFSETQ. The CDR3 is 12 residues long. V gave up 5 bases and J gave up 3 bases, with 9 bases separating them. The CDR3 protein is CASRHDSYEQYF. In DNA form, the CDR3 reads TGCGCCAGCAGACATGACAGCTACGAGCAGTACTTC.

This chain links TRBV20-1 with TRBJ1-6, with TRBD1 matching over 7 bases. CDR3 length equals 15 residues. Germline CDR1 and CDR2: DFQATT and SNEGSKA (reference sequence). With 0 bases clipped from V and 9 bases from J, the junction kept 8 bases outside the gene matches. The CDR3 here is CSARDRAGGGSPLHF. In DNA form, the CDR3 reads TGCAGTGCTAGAGATCGGGCAGGGGGTGGTTCACCCCTCCACTTT.

V usage is TRBV27 and J usage is TRBJ2-7; 8 positions agree with TRBD1. The CDR3 covers 15 residues. Germline CDR1 is MNHEY and CDR2 is SMNVEV (reference sequence). V was clipped by 4 bases and J by 0 bases; unmatched bases: 5. This chain's CDR3 is CASSSRTGNSYEQYV. CDR3 sequence (DNA): TGTGCCAGCAGTTCACGGACAGGGAACTCCTACGAGCAGTACGTC.

The rearrangement joins TRBV11-2 to TRBJ2-7, with D perhaps matching TRBD2 (6 bases). V gave up 5 bases and J gave up 0 bases, with 11 bases separating them. This CDR3 is 14 amino acids long. Germline CDR1 reads SGHAT; CDR2 reads FQNNGV. The CDR3 loop reads CASSQSGYSYEQYF. In DNA form, the CDR3 reads TGTGCCAGCAGCCAAAGCGGGTACTCCTACGAGCAGTACTTC.

The chain combines TRBV20-1 with TRBJ2-7; maybe TRBD1 (6 bases). V was clipped by 5 bases and J by 0 bases, with 14 bases between them. The CDR3 consists of 14 residues. The germline V gene has CDR1 DFQATT and CDR2 SNEGSKA (reference sequence). CDR3: CSALSRDNSYEQYF. The CDR3 DNA is TGCAGTGCTCTTAGCCGGGACAACTCCTACGAGCAGTACTTC.

The chain uses TRBV6-6 and TRBJ2-7; perhaps TRBD1 as D (5 bases). The CDR3 is made up of 12 amino acids. Germline assignment: CDR1 MNHNY and CDR2 SVGAGI (reference sequence). The germline V and J ends were trimmed by 6 bases and 2 bases, with 8 bases remaining between them. The CDR3 nucleotides are TGTGCCAGCAGGGACAACGCCTACGAGCAGTACTTC. Residues: CASRDNAYEQYF.

The rearrangement joins TRBV2 to TRBJ1-1; maybe TRBD1 (5 bases). V dropped 6 bases and J dropped 10 bases, with 24 bases sitting between them. Germline V lookup: CDR1 SNHLY, CDR2 FYNNEI. The CDR3 is made up of 15 amino acids. The CDR3 nucleotides read TGTGCCAGCAGCGATATCCGGGACTTCGGAAGTGGAGCTTTCTTT. This encodes CASSDIRDFGSGAFF.

The chain uses TRBV30 and TRBJ2-7; the match to TRBD1 covers 7 bases. Germline V CDR1 and CDR2: GTSNPN, SVGIG (reference sequence). V dropped 5 bases and J dropped 4; count of bases not matched to a gene: 8. The CDR3 contains 13 residues. CDR3 nucleotides: TGTGCCTGGGGTTCCGGGACAGAGTACGAGCAGTACGTC. Protein: CAWGSGTEYEQYV.

The chain has TRBV15 and TRBJ2-1; 8 nucleotides line up with TRBD2. Germline CDR1 and CDR2: LNHNV and YYDKDF (reference sequence). The V gene end was trimmed by 5 bases and the J gene end by 2 bases; junction bases not matched to a gene: 5. This CDR3 spans 15 amino acids. The CDR3 region has the DNA TGTGCCACCAGCCAGGACGGGGGGGCCTACAATGAGCAGTTCTTC. It is translated as CATSQDGGAYNEQFF.

In DNA, the CDR3 is TGTGCCTGGAATTCCGGGACAGGGGAAGAAAAACTGTTTTTT. It codes for CAWNSGTGEEKLFF. The chain combines TRBV30 with TRBJ1-4, with 10 positions matching TRBD1. J lost 8 bases, V lost 4 bases, and 7 bases had no gene match. This CDR3 contains 14 residues. Germline CDR1 reads GTSNPN; CDR2 reads SVGIG (reference sequence).